The T cell receptor beta chain described here comes from a study of shared clonotypes between healthy human individuals. Trimming shortened V by 4 bases and J by 4 bases, and 10 bases separated the two germline ends. In germline, CDR1 is SGHVS, CDR2 FNYEAQ. The length of the CDR3 is 13 residues. Concerning this clone itself: Its matching antigen is unknown.

Deep-level assay runs were performed. Data came from immunoSEQ multiplex PCR; TCRdb stores just in-frame clones and leaves some out. This table holds millions of clones, around 94% found once. Study-wide results and limits: Naive subsets tended to show greater estimated richness than memory subsets.

This sequence originates from a man aged 18 to 35 in good health. Sequencing input: naive CD4+ T cells sorted from blood. Subset of the sample: CD45RA+ positively selected. This chain uses TRBV7-6 with TRBJ2-5; TRBD1 is a possible D gene (6 bases). CDR3 sequence: CASSSIRGETQYF. DNA of the CDR3: TGTGCCAGCAGCTCCATCAGGGGAGAGACCCAGTACTTC. Complete variable domain (other parts from reference TRBV7-6 and TRBJ2-5): GAGVSQSPRYKVTKRGQDVALRCDPISGHVSLYWYRQALGQGPEFLTYFNYEAQQDKSGLPNDRFSAERPEGSISTLTIQRTEQRDSAMYRCASSSIRGETQYFGPGTRLLVL.